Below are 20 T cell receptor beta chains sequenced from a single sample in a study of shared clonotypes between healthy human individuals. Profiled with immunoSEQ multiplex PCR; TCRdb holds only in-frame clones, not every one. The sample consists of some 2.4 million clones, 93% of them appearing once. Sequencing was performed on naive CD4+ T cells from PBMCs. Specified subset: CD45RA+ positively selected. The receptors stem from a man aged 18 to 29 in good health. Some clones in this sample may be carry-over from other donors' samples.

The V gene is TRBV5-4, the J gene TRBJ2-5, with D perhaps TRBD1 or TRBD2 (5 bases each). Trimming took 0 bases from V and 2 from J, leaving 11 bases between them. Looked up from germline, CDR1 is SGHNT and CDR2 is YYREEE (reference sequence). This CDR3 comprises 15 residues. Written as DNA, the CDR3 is TGTGCCAGCAGCTTGGCGGGACGGACTCAAGAGACCCAGTACTTC. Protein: CASSLAGRTQETQYF.

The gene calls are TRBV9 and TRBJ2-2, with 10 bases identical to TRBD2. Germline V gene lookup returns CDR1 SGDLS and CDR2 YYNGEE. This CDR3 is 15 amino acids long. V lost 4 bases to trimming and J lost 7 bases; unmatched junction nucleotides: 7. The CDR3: CASSRRLAGGGELFF. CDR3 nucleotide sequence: TGTGCCAGCAGCCGTCGACTAGCGGGTGGCGGGGAGCTGTTTTTT.

CDR3 region: CASSDGRAKNIQYF. The CDR3 DNA sequence: TGTGCCAGCAGTGATGGGAGGGCTAAAAACATTCAGTACTTC. The rearrangement uses TRBV2 and TRBJ2-4; 7 bases are a match to TRBD2. The CDR3 has 14 residues. CDR1 and CDR2 (germline): SNHLY, FYNNEI. Trimming removed 3 bases from V and 4 bases from J; junction bases left unmatched: 3.

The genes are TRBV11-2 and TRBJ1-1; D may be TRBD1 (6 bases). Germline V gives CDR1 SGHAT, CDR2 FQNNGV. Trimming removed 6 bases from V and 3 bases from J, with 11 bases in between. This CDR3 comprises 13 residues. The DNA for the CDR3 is TGTGCCAGCAGAGACAGGATCGACACTGAAGCTTTCTTT. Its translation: CASRDRIDTEAFF.

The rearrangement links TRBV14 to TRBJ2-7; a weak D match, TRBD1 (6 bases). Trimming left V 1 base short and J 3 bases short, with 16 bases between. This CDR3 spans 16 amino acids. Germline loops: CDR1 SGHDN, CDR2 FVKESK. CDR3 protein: CASSQGTATGGYEQYF. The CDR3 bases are TGTGCCAGCAGCCAAGGAACCGCGACAGGAGGCTACGAGCAGTACTTC. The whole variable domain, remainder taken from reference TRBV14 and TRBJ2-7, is EAGVTQFPSHSVIEKGQTVTLRCDPISGHDNLYWYRRVMGKEIKFLLHFVKESKQDESGMPNNRFLAERTGGTYSTLKVQPAELEDSGVYFCASSQGTATGGYEQYFGPGTRLTVT.

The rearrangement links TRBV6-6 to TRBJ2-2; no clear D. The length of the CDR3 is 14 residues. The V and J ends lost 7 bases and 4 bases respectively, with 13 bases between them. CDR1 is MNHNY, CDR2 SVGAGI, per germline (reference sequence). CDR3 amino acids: CASMDRAVTGELFF. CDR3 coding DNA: TGTGCCAGCATGGACCGTGCGGTCACCGGGGAGCTGTTTTTT.

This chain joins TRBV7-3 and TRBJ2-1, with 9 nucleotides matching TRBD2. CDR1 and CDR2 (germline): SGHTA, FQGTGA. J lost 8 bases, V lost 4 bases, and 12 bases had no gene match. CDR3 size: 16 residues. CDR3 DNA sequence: TGTGCCAGCAGCTCCCGCGGTAGCGGGAGTTTTGATGAGCAGTTCTTC. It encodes CASSSRGSGSFDEQFF.

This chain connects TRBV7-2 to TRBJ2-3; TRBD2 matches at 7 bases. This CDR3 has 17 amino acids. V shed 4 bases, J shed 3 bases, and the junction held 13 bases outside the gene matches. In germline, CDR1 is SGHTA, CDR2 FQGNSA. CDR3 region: CASSYKLAWGGTDTQYF. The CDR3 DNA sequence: TGTGCCAGCAGCTACAAACTAGCGTGGGGCGGGACAGATACGCAGTATTTT.

CDR3 in DNA: TGCGCCAGCAGCTTGGGCAGACTCGCTGAAGCTTTCTTT. Protein: CASSLGRLAEAFF. The rearrangement uses TRBV5-1 and TRBJ1-1; no reliable D call. The CDR3 contains 13 residues. Deletions cut 0 bases from V and 6 bases from J, with 9 bases between. The germline V gene encodes CDR1 SGHRS and CDR2 YFSETQ.

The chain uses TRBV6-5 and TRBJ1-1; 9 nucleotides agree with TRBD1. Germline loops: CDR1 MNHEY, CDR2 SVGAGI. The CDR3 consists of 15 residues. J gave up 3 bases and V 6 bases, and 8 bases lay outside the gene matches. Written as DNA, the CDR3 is TGTGCCAGCAGACCCGGGACAGGGTTTGACACTGAAGCTTTCTTT. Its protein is CASRPGTGFDTEAFF.

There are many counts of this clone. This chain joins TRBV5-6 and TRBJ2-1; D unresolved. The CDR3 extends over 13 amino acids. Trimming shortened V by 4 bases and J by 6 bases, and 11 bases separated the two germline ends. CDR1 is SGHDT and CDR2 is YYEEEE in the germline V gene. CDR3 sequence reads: CASSPRAFNEQFF. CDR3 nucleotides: TGTGCCAGCAGCCCCCGGGCATTCAATGAGCAGTTCTTC. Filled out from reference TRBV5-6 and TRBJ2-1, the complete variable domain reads DAGVTQSPTHLIKTRGQQVTLRCSPKSGHDTVSWYQQALGQGPQFIFQYYEEEERQRGNFPDRFSGHQFPNYSSELNVNALLLGDSALYLCASSPRAFNEQFFGPGTRLTVL.

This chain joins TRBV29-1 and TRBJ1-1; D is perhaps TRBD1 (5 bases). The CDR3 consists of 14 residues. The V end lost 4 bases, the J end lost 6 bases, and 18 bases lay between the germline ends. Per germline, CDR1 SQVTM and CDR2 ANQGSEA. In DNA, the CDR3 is TGCAGCGTTGCGAAGTGGGGGTTGGGGGCTGAAGCTTTCTTT. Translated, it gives CSVAKWGLGAEAFF. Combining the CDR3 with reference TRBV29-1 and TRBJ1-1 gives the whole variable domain SAVISQKPSRDICQRGTSLTIQCQVDSQVTMMFWYRQQPGQSLTLIATANQGSEATYESGFVIDKFPISRPNLTFSTLTVSNMSPEDSSIYLCSVAKWGLGAEAFFGQGTRLTVV.

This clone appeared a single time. In nucleotides, the CDR3 is TGTGCCTGGGACCGGCTAGCGGGATCGACCCAGTACTTC. Translation: CAWDRLAGSTQYF. The chain couples TRBV30 to TRBJ2-5, with 9 bases that match TRBD2. The germline CDR1 and CDR2 sequences are GTSNPN and SVGIG (reference sequence). The CDR3 sequence is 13 residues long. Trimming cost V 5 bases and J 7 bases; bases outside gene matches: 8.

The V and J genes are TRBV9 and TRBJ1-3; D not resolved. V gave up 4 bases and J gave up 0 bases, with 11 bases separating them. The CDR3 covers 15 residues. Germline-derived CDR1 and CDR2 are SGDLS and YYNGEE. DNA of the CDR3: TGTGCCAGCAGCCCCACGCGGATCTCTGGAAACACCATATATTTT. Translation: CASSPTRISGNTIYF.

As DNA, the CDR3 is TGTGCCAGTAGTGAGGGGGTTGTTAGCGGGCTATTGAATGAGCAGTTCTTC. Residues: CASSEGVVSGLLNEQFF. The chain is built from TRBV19 and TRBJ2-1, with a tentative D call TRBD2 (7 bases). This CDR3 contains 17 residues. Trimming removed 5 bases at V and 7 bases at J, with 24 bases between. Germline V gene sequence: CDR1 LNHDA, CDR2 SQIVND (reference sequence).

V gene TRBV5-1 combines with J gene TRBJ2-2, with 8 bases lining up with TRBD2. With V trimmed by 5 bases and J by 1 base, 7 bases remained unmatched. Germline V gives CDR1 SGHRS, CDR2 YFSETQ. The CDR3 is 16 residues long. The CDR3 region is CASSTPGLGNTGELFF. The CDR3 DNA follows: TGCGCCAGCAGTACACCGGGACTAGGGAACACCGGGGAGCTGTTTTTT.

CDR3 sequence: CASRTSGSGELFF. DNA of the CDR3: TGTGCCAGCAGGACTAGCGGATCCGGGGAGCTGTTTTTT. The chain links TRBV6-5 to TRBJ2-2; 9 bases map to TRBD2. CDR3 length: 13 amino acids. Germline CDR1 reads MNHEY; CDR2 reads SVGAGI. Trimming removed 6 bases from V and 6 bases from J; junction bases left unmatched: 2.

CDR3 protein: CSASTPREQYF. The CDR3 DNA follows: TGCAGTGCTAGTACCCCACGCGAGCAGTACTTC. This chain uses TRBV20-1 with TRBJ2-7; D uncertain. Trimming cost V 3 bases and J 6 bases, with 9 bases left between them. The CDR3 has 11 amino acids. Per the germline V gene, CDR1 is DFQATT and CDR2 is SNEGSKA (reference sequence).

In nucleotides, the CDR3 is TGTGCCAGCAGTTCCCGACTCGGCGGGAGGGCCTTAGGCTCCTACAATGAGCAGTTCTTC. Its translation: CASSSRLGGRALGSYNEQFF. The chain combines TRBV28 with TRBJ2-1, with 9 bases that match TRBD2. V trimming: 4 bases; J trimming: 0 bases; junction bases outside the gene matches: 16. The CDR3 is 20 residues long. The V gene's germline CDR1 is MDHEN and CDR2 SYDVKM.

The DNA for the CDR3 is TGTGCCAGCAGTGAAGAAAAGGGAGGGCCGAGGGACAATGAGCAGTTCTTC. Its protein is CASSEEKGGPRDNEQFF. V gene TRBV6-1 combines with J gene TRBJ2-1; 7 nucleotides align to TRBD2. The V and J ends lost 1 base and 5 bases, in that order; junction bases with no gene match: 11. Germline V gene lookup returns CDR1 MNHNS and CDR2 SASEGT. The CDR3 length is 17 residues.